This T cell receptor beta chain was retrieved from a study of OX40 agonist ivuxolimab in advanced cancers. The overall study: Every 2 weeks, ivuxolimab was infused into the patients intravenously at between 0.01 and 10 mg/kg. Enrollees could have had prior anti-PD-1, anti-PD-L1 or anti-CTLA-4 therapy, which around 40% had received. The study, taken as a whole, reports: Near-lowest levels of clonal expansion characterized partial responders at 0.1-3.0 mg/kg.

Per the germline V gene, CDR1 is SGHRS and CDR2 is YFSETQ. Trimming shortened V by 3 bases and J by 2 bases, and 17 bases separated the two germline ends. The CDR3 has 16 amino acids. Individuals having autoimmune disease history or systemic immunosuppression were not enrolled. Remarks on this clone: Its antigen is not identified.

The repertoire was sequenced with immunoSEQ multiplex PCR; TCRdb's copy has only in-frame clones and lacks some. Here the sample spans some 42,000 clones, around 91% being singletons. The rearrangement joins TRBV5-1 to TRBJ2-5, with D possibly called TRBD1 or TRBD2 (5 bases each). Specimen: CD4+ or CD8+ T cells sorted from blood, collected in a trial of the OX40 agonist ivuxolimab. This clonotype was sampled from an adult with an advanced solid tumor such as melanoma, head and neck, liver or kidney cancer. The DNA for the CDR3 is TGCGCCAGCAGCTCTCAAGTGGGGGAACCTCAAGAGACCCAGTACTTC. The encoded protein is CASSSQVGEPQETQYF. The entire variable domain, with the rest obtained from reference TRBV5-1 and TRBJ2-5, is as follows: KAGVTQTPRYLIKTRGQQVTLSCSPISGHRSVSWYQQTPGQGLQFLFEYFSETQRNKGNFPGRFSGRQFSNSRSEMNVSTLELGDSALYLCASSSQVGEPQETQYFGPGTRLLVL.